The TCR beta chain under discussion was sequenced for a study of T cell changes during pregnancy in multiple sclerosis. Measured with immunoSEQ multiplex PCR; TCRdb has only the in-frame clones, and not every one. This table has under 70,000 clones, 91% appearing once. This clone was seen just once. The origin of this receptor is a female donor in good health, enrolled as a control in a pregnancy study. Sequenced here: peripheral blood, sampled after pregnancy.

CDR3 residues: CASSDGGGLRGQYF. CDR3 in DNA: TGTGCCAGCAGTGACGGGGGTGGACTACGAGGGCAGTACTTC. The rearrangement links TRBV2 to TRBJ2-7; possibly TRBD2 for D (6 bases). With 3 bases removed from V and 9 bases from J, the gap between germline ends came to 18 bases. This CDR3 contains 14 residues. Germline V gene lookup returns CDR1 SNHLY and CDR2 FYNNEI. Based on the CDR3 plus reference TRBV2 and TRBJ2-7, the full variable domain is EPEVTQTPSHQVTQMGQEVILRCVPISNHLYFYWYRQILGQKVEFLVSFYNNEISEKSEIFDDQFSVERPDGSNFTLKIRSTKLEDSAMYFCASSDGGGLRGQYFGPGTRLTVT.